The 17 T cell receptor beta chains reported below all come from one sample, sequenced in a study of CD8+CD57+ T cells in acquired aplastic anemia. CDR3 and TCR beta VDJ profiling relied on a genomic DNA template. TCRdb re-called the reads with MiXCR, one entry per CDR3 protein. The sample lists some 180,000 distinct CDR3 sequences; 40% to 55% were seen once. The specimen was sorted CD4+, CD8+, or CD8+CD57+ T cells (not recorded which) from PBMCs. The receptors were sampled from a human donor in good health.

CDR3 sequence: CAIGTSGSPDTQYF. The CDR3 region has the DNA TGTGCCATCGGGACTAGCGGGAGCCCAGATACGCAGTATTTT. V gene TRBV10-3 combines with J gene TRBJ2-3, with TRBD2 identical over 14 bases. The germline gives CDR1 ENHRY, CDR2 SYGVKD. This CDR3 has 14 amino acids. The ends lost 8 bases at V and 4 bases at J; junction bases unmatched: 2.

This clonotype has at least ten counts. This chain connects TRBV19 to TRBJ2-1; possible D gene TRBD2, 5 bases. The CDR3 extends over 16 amino acids. The ends were cut back, 4 bases at V and 0 bases at J, with 13 bases in the middle. The germline CDR1 and CDR2 sequences are LNHDA and SQIVND (reference sequence). The CDR3 loop is CASSRETGNSYNEQFF. The CDR3 coding sequence is TGTGCCAGTAGTAGGGAGACGGGGAACTCCTACAATGAGCAGTTCTTC.

This clonotype was detected many times. This chain connects TRBV10-3 to TRBJ2-1; 7 bases agree with TRBD2. CDR1 is ENHRY and CDR2 is SYGVKD in the germline V gene. The CDR3 length is 13 residues. CDR3 region: CTAAASGYNEQFF. The CDR3 DNA follows: TGTACAGCGGCGGCTAGCGGATACAATGAGCAGTTCTTC.

The chain joins TRBV10-3 to TRBJ1-5, with 7 positions matching TRBD1. The CDR3 sequence is 15 residues long. V was clipped by 6 bases and J by 2 bases; unmatched bases: 7. Looked up from germline, CDR1 is ENHRY and CDR2 is SYGVKD. The CDR3 DNA sequence: TGTGCCATCAGCTCACAGGGGTTCGGCAATCAGCCCCAGCATTTT. As protein: CAISSQGFGNQPQHF.

The V gene is TRBV6-1, the J gene TRBJ2-7; D is perhaps TRBD1 or TRBD2 (5 bases each). With 5 bases removed from V and 5 bases from J, the gap between germline ends came to 16 bases. Per the germline V gene, CDR1 is MNHNS and CDR2 is SASEGT. This CDR3 has 14 residues. CDR3: CASSTGTVVHEQYF. For the CDR3, the DNA is TGTGCCAGCAGTACCGGGACCGTCGTCCACGAGCAGTACTTC.

On this clonotype: An end of the junction does not agree with germline; a read error may underlie this. The chain carries TRBV15 and TRBJ2-5; weak D call: TRBD2 (5 bases). The germline V gene encodes CDR1 LNHNV and CDR2 YYDKDF (reference sequence). CDR3 size: 13 residues. The CDR3 DNA follows: TGTACCACCAGCAGAGATCCCTGGGAGCCCCAGTACTTC. Amino acids: CTTSRDPWEPQYF.

This chain connects TRBV19 to TRBJ2-7; D possibly matches TRBD1 or TRBD2 (6 bases each). The germline V gene encodes CDR1 LNHDA and CDR2 SQIVND (reference sequence). V lost 6 bases to trimming and J lost 7 bases, with 16 bases between them. The CDR3 runs 13 residues. This CDR3 is CASRGGPTMEQYF. DNA of the CDR3: TGTGCCAGTAGAGGGGGGCCTACGATGGAGCAGTACTTC.

This clonotype was counted once. The chain is built from TRBV20-1 and TRBJ1-3, with D unresolved. The CDR3 contains 14 residues. V was trimmed by 3 bases and J by 1 base, leaving 10 bases between them. CDR1 DFQATT and CDR2 SNEGSKA come from the germline V gene (reference sequence). As DNA, the CDR3 is TGCAGTGCTAGGTCTCCCCGTTCTGGAAACACCATATATTTT. This codes for CSARSPRSGNTIYF.

This chain joins TRBV29-1 and TRBJ1-2; no firm D call. Trimming stripped 4 bases from V and 5 bases from J, with 11 bases between. CDR1 and CDR2 from the germline V gene are SQVTM and ANQGSEA. There are 12 residues in the CDR3. The CDR3 here is CSVAIPSYGYTF. The CDR3 DNA reads as TGCAGCGTTGCTATACCGAGTTATGGCTACACCTTC.

This clonotype was found many times. J is TRBJ2-5 and V is TRBV7-9; D gene unclear. V was clipped by 0 bases and J by 5 bases, with 4 bases between them. The CDR3 length is 12 residues. Germline V CDR1 and CDR2: SEHNR, FQNEAQ (reference sequence). DNA for the CDR3: TGTGCCAGCAGCTTAGCTTCCGAGACCCAGTACTTC. Protein: CASSLASETQYF.

This clonotype came up many times. CDR3 DNA: TGTGCCACCAGCAGAGATCATGGAAACATTCAGTACTTC. Translation gives CATSRDHGNIQYF. The chain couples TRBV15 to TRBJ2-4; D unresolved. Germline V lookup: CDR1 LNHNV, CDR2 YYDKDF (reference sequence). CDR3 length: 13 residues. The V end was cut by 0 bases, the J end by 6 bases, with 6 bases between.

The DNA of the CDR3 is TGTGCCACCAGCAAGAGGGACAGGGAGCAGTTCTTC. This codes for CATSKRDREQFF. This chain joins TRBV15 and TRBJ2-1; 8 bases are shared with TRBD1. The CDR3 is 12 residues long. V lost 4 bases, J lost 10 bases, and 3 bases stayed unmatched. Germline CDR1 reads LNHNV; CDR2 reads YYDKDF (reference sequence).

This chain links TRBV7-8 with TRBJ1-5, with D uncertain. Trimming stripped 1 base from V and 14 bases from J, with 15 bases between. Germline lookup yields CDR1 SGHVS and CDR2 FQNEAQ. The length of the CDR3 is 13 residues. CDR3 amino acids: CASSLGVREVEHF. CDR3 in DNA: TGTGCCAGCAGCTTAGGAGTTCGGGAAGTAGAGCATTTT. Together with reference TRBV7-8 and TRBJ1-5, the CDR3 gives the full variable domain: GAGVSQSPRYKVAKRGQDVALRCDPISGHVSLFWYQQALGQGPEFLTYFQNEAQLDKSGLPSDRFFAERPEGSVSTLKIQRTQQEDSAVYLCASSLGVREVEHFGDGTRLSIL.

This clonotype was counted a few times. V gene TRBV19 combines with J gene TRBJ1-1; D remains ambiguous. V dropped 2 bases and J dropped 1 base, with 11 bases sitting between them. The CDR3 covers 15 residues. CDR1 and CDR2 (germline): LNHDA, SQIVND (reference sequence). CDR3 region: CASSISLIKNTEAFF. DNA of the CDR3: TGTGCCAGTAGTATATCACTAATTAAGAACACTGAAGCTTTCTTT. The whole variable domain, filled in from reference TRBV19 and TRBJ1-1, reads DGGITQSPKYLFRKEGQNVTLSCEQNLNHDAMYWYRQDPGQGLRLIYYSQIVNDFQKGDIAEGYSVSREKKESFPLTVTSAQKNPTAFYLCASSISLIKNTEAFFGQGTRLTVV.

This clonotype was seen ten or more times. This chain connects TRBV20-1 to TRBJ2-7; 12 bases are shared with TRBD2. V was pared by 5 bases and J by 7 bases, with 12 bases of the junction left unmatched. This CDR3 is 15 amino acids long. The germline V gene encodes CDR1 DFQATT and CDR2 SNEGSKA (reference sequence). CDR3 loop: CSAGASGRASGEQYF. The CDR3 region has the DNA TGCAGTGCTGGGGCTAGCGGGAGGGCGTCGGGGGAGCAGTACTTC.

This chain joins TRBV7-3 and TRBJ2-1, with TRBD2 matching over 11 bases. There are 13 residues in the CDR3. V trimming: 5 bases; J trimming: 7 bases; junction bases outside the gene matches: 1. Germline V gives CDR1 SGHTA, CDR2 FQGTGA. CDR3 DNA: TGTGCCAGCAGCCCTAGCGGGAGGAATGAGCAGTTCTTC. The encoded protein is CASSPSGRNEQFF.

This clonotype was observed a handful of times. The chain is built from TRBV10-3 and TRBJ1-1, with 8 nucleotides matching TRBD1. The CDR3 is made up of 13 amino acids. Trimming took 10 bases from V and 0 from J; bases not matched to a gene: 4. Germline-derived CDR1 and CDR2 are ENHRY and SYGVKD. CDR3 in DNA: TGTGCCACTGTGGACAGGGTGAACACTGAAGCTTTCTTT. Protein product: CATVDRVNTEAFF.